This T cell receptor (beta chain) was sequenced in a study of blood T cell repertoires in COVID-19. Study-level information: Donors in the United States, Italy and Spain gave samples during acute or convalescent COVID-19. Sources were T cells, B-cell-depleted T cells, or PBMCs; the material itself was cDNA or gDNA.

Authors' processing steps: Nucleated cell number was recorded as an estimate derived from reference gene primer amplification. Assay used: immunoSEQ multiplex PCR; TCRdb lists only in-frame clones, some missing. V, J and clone size were drawn from that table, and D and trimming were deduced from the DNA. The sample lists 84,000 or so clones, 60% to 85% occurring once. CDR1 and CDR2 (germline): MNHEY, SVGEGT. Trimming stripped 5 bases from V and 0 bases from J, with 17 bases between. The CDR3 has 17 amino acids. The chain is built from TRBV6-2 or TRBV6-3 and TRBJ2-1, with TRBD2 as a possible D gene (5 bases). This clonotype was obtained from a human donor in a cohort sampled during active COVID-19. Sequencing used peripheral blood. As DNA, the CDR3 is TGTGCCAGCAGTGACCCCCACGGGAAAAGCTCCTACAATGAGCAGTTCTTC. Its protein is CASSDPHGKSSYNEQFF.